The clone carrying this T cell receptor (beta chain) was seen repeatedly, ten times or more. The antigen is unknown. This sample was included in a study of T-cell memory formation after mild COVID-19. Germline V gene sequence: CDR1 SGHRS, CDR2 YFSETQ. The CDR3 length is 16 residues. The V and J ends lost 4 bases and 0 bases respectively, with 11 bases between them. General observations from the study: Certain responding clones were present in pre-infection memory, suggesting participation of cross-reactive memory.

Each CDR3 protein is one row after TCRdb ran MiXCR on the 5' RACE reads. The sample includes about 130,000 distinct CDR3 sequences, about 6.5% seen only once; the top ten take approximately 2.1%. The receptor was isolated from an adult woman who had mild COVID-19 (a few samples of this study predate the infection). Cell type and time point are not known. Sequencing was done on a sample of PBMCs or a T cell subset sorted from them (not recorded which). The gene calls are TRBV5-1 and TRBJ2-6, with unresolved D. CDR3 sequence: CASSPGSTSGANVLTF. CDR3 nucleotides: TGCGCCAGCAGCCCCGGGTCCACCTCTGGGGCCAACGTCCTGACTTTC.